This T cell receptor (beta chain) was sequenced during a study of blood T cell repertoires in COVID-19. On the study more broadly: COVID-19 samples from acute and convalescent phases originated in the United States, Italy and Spain. PBMCs, B-cell-depleted T cells, or T cells provided the cDNA or gDNA that made up the material.

The authors' processing: Counts of nucleated cells, estimated from reference gene primer amplification, were obtained. Assay: immunoSEQ multiplex PCR; the TCRdb copy retains only in-frame clones and omits some. V and J calls and clone size are those listed in that table; D and trimming were worked out from the DNA. The sample lists a few hundred thousand clones; roughly 84% were seen once. Germline V gene lookup returns CDR1 LNHDA and CDR2 SQIVND (reference sequence). Deletions cut 6 bases from V and 6 bases from J, with 20 bases between. The CDR3 extends over 15 amino acids. This chain joins TRBV19 and TRBJ1-1; no reliable D call. The source is a woman aged 18-35 years with acute or convalescent COVID-19. The source material was peripheral blood. The CDR3 DNA reads TGTGCCAGTAGCACATCGGGCGGGGTTGGCCCTGAAGCTTTCTTT. It yields the protein CASSTSGGVGPEAFF.